This T cell receptor (beta chain) appears in the sequencing data of a study of blood T cells in healthy people across ages (dated by TCRdb to between 2014 and 2017). In terms of the full investigation: In model experiments, roughly one uniquely barcoded TCR beta cDNA molecule per two T cells was captured by template switching. Age-related changes in TCR beta repertoire diversity were measured in the study by deep sequencing normalized with unique cDNA molecular identifiers. Four age groups were formed from the donors: young (average about 17 years), middle-aged (around 41), aged (about 68) and long-lived (more than 75). To avoid experimental bias, donors of different ages were spread randomly across the sequencing lanes. Using the same blood draw, the study looked at two additional independent replicas of 1 million unique cDNA reads for two donors, one aged 18 to 29 and the other aged 80 or older. Broad study findings and their caveats: Observed TCR beta diversity per million T cells fell roughly linearly with age, and a significant reduction was already apparent by age roughly 40. Estimates of total diversity from one million sequenced T cells were regarded as lower bounds and underestimates. Because the CMV infection status of the donors was unknown, age-related changes in expanded clonotypes may potentially have been confounded. There was a strong correlation between observed TCR beta diversity and the percentage of naive T cells measured by flow cytometry. The long-lived group showed more naive CD4+ T cells, fewer expanded clones and increased TCR diversity than the aged group, suggesting age selection. Because profiling used bulk unsorted PBMCs, naive and antigen-experienced compartments could not be compared conclusively.

The CDR3 holds 15 amino acids from the cysteine to the phenylalanine. Solely the CDR3 DNA is kept, with 45 bases framed from the first base. For CDR1 and CDR2, the germline V gene (reference sequence) lists LGHDT and YNNKEL. The method was 5' RACE. The reads were generated on an Illumina HiSeq 2500. The second PCR ran for about 6 to 12 cycles and used a J-beta primer mix along with a sample-barcoded 5' primer. A template-switch 5' adaptor carrying 12 random nucleotides introduced a unique molecular identifier onto each TCR beta cDNA molecule. Each sample yielded at least 3 million CDR3-containing paired-end reads. First-strand cDNA synthesis was performed from all RNA using the Mint cDNA synthesis kit, with priming by a TRBC-specific oligonucleotide. All cDNA was treated with uracil-DNA glycosylase and then went through a first 18-cycle PCR with the universal primers M1SS and BC2_uni_R. Turning to the authors' computational methods: Normalization of each sample was performed by random selection of 1 million high-quality reads, each carrying a distinct molecular identifier. Instead of being binned into consensus sequences, reads that shared molecular identifiers were thrown out. MiTCR, set to a Q25 quality threshold and the strictest error-elimination algorithm, was used for CDR3 identification, clonotype clustering and error correction. A nonparametric unseen species model with Euler transformation was used to estimate lower-bound total TCR beta diversity. The public reads were reprocessed in TCRdb via fastp at Q25 and MiXCR, keeping in-frame beta chains. CDR3 protein duplicates are merged, each entry listing the most common genes and DNA. It is TCRdb's table, rather than the study itself, that gives the V and J calls and clone size. For this sample there are 790,000 or so distinct CDR3 sequences; about 42% appear just once. In total, the top ten clones hold less than 20% of the sample.

To note about this clonotype: Its antigen is unknown. One end of the junction is discordant with germline, which a read error may explain.

The approximately 40 donors, aged about 6 to 100 years, were systemically healthy Caucasian individuals from Russia. Each donor gave ten milliliters of peripheral blood, drawn into EDTA-treated Vacutainer tubes. Ficoll-Paque density-gradient centrifugation was used to isolate PBMCs, with at least 7 million per sample. Trizol reagent was used to extract total RNA from the PBMCs, yielding at least 6 micrograms per sample. Naive CD45RAhigh/CD27high T cell percentages were measured by flow cytometry on a PBMC aliquot from every donor. Sequenced: blood. The receptor was isolated from a man older than 75 in good health. Recombination linked TRBV3-1 to TRBJ2-5; the junction holds 12 bases that match TRBD1. The CDR3 region has the sequence CASRTGTGGVETQCF. The bases read TGTGCCAGCAGAACCGGGACAGGGGGCGTAGAGACCCAGTGCTTC.